Each of the 15 T cell receptor beta chains below was sequenced from the same sample in a study of cytotoxic CD8 clonotypes in ibrutinib-treated CLL. Measured with immunoSEQ multiplex PCR; TCRdb has only the in-frame clones, and not every one. The sample records about 140,000 clones, 80% being singletons. Sequences were derived from PBMCs, sampled after 36 months of ibrutinib treatment. Source of these receptors: a human donor with chronic lymphocytic leukemia.

This clone has more than one count but fewer than ten. The chain carries TRBV10-3 and TRBJ1-1; the D is unclear. Germline CDR1 is ENHRY and CDR2 is SYGVKD. Trimming removed 2 bases at V and 4 bases at J, with 5 bases between. The CDR3 is made up of 12 amino acids. CDR3 in amino acids: CAISEQGTEAFF. In DNA, the CDR3 is TGTGCCATCAGTGAGCAAGGCACTGAAGCTTTCTTT.

This chain uses TRBV29-1 with TRBJ2-7, with 12 bases aligning to TRBD2. The CDR3 runs 13 residues. Per germline, CDR1 SQVTM and CDR2 ANQGSEA. J was trimmed by 7 bases and V by 5 bases; bases with no gene match: 6. In DNA, the CDR3 is TGCAGCGTTCGACTAGCGGGAGCGGGGGAGCAGTACTTC. It yields the protein CSVRLAGAGEQYF.

The gene calls are TRBV4-2 and TRBJ2-7; 7 nucleotides match TRBD2. CDR1 and CDR2 (germline): LGHNA, YNFKEQ. The CDR3 covers 15 residues. The junction had 3 bases not matched to a gene; V was cut back by 0 bases and J by 1 base. The CDR3 loop reads CASSQEGTKSYEQYF. The CDR3, as DNA: TGTGCCAGCAGCCAAGAGGGGACTAAGTCCTACGAGCAGTACTTC.

This clone appeared once. The chain employs TRBV5-1 and TRBJ1-1, with no clear D. CDR1 is SGHRS and CDR2 is YFSETQ in the germline V gene. With 4 bases removed from V and 5 bases from J, the gap between germline ends came to 15 bases. The CDR3 spans 14 residues. The CDR3 coding sequence is TGCGCCAGCAGCCTACAAAGCGATCAGACTGAAGCTTTCTTT. Translating gives CASSLQSDQTEAFF.

This chain joins TRBV5-4 and TRBJ2-5; D is uncertain. In germline, CDR1 is SGHNT, CDR2 YYREEE (reference sequence). Deletions cut 3 bases from V and 1 base from J, with 13 bases between. This CDR3 spans 15 amino acids. CDR3 residues: CASSSSGSPQETQYF. CDR3 nucleotide sequence: TGTGCCAGCAGCTCCTCCGGCAGCCCCCAAGAGACCCAGTACTTC.

V gene TRBV7-9 combines with J gene TRBJ1-2; the D is unclear. The germline V gene encodes CDR1 SEHNR and CDR2 FQNEAQ (reference sequence). Trimming shortened V by 3 bases and J by 4 bases, and 12 bases separated the two germline ends. The CDR3 covers 14 residues. The CDR3 loop reads CASSFPQKSYGYTF. The CDR3 DNA sequence: TGTGCCAGCAGCTTTCCCCAAAAAAGCTATGGCTACACCTTC.

CDR3 sequence: CASTQTAGGYTF. CDR3 nucleotides: TGTGCCAGCACCCAGACCGCAGGAGGCTACACCTTC. The chain links TRBV5-5 to TRBJ1-2; D is unresolved. The length of the CDR3 is 12 residues. V lost 6 bases and J lost 8, with 14 bases in between. The germline CDR1 and CDR2 sequences are SGHKS and YYEKEE (reference sequence).

The gene calls are TRBV5-8 and TRBJ1-2; D is unresolved. The CDR3 is 14 residues long. Germline V gene lookup returns CDR1 SGHTS and CDR2 YDEGEE. The V gene lost 4 bases and the J gene lost 4 bases, with 14 bases spanning the gap. CDR3 sequence (DNA): TGTGCCAGCAGCCAACAACAGAGGCCCTATGGCTACACCTTC. Protein product: CASSQQQRPYGYTF.

V usage is TRBV30 and J usage is TRBJ1-6; D is undetermined. This CDR3 spans 14 amino acids. Germline CDR1 reads GTSNPN; CDR2 reads SVGIG (reference sequence). Between the trimmed V and J ends, which lost 8 bases and 0 bases, there was a span of 11 bases. This CDR3 is CAADWSSYNSPLHF. Written as DNA, the CDR3 is TGTGCCGCGGACTGGAGCTCCTATAATTCACCCCTCCACTTT.

The rearrangement uses TRBV13 and TRBJ2-7; TRBD1 matches at 9 bases. Germline trimming cut 5 bases from V and 6 bases from J; bases unmatched to any gene: 11. This CDR3 contains 15 residues. Per the germline V gene, CDR1 is PRHDT and CDR2 is FYEKMQ (reference sequence). CDR3 coding DNA: TGTGCCAGCAGCAACCGGTGGGACAGGGTGAGCGAGCAGTACTTC. Its protein product is CASSNRWDRVSEQYF.

This clone was observed a single time. The J gene is TRBJ1-3, the V gene TRBV5-1; TRBD1 is a possible D gene (5 bases). The CDR3 spans 14 residues. CDR1 and CDR2 (germline): SGHRS, YFSETQ. V was trimmed by 4 bases and J by 3 bases, leaving 11 bases between them. Here the CDR3 reads CASSGGTVGNTIYF. The CDR3 DNA reads as TGCGCCAGCAGCGGAGGGACCGTTGGAAACACCATATATTTT.

The J gene is TRBJ2-3, the V gene TRBV5-8; the D is unclear. Looked up from germline, CDR1 is SGHTS and CDR2 is YDEGEE. Trimming removed 2 bases at V and 6 bases at J, with 10 bases between. The CDR3 totals 13 residues. The CDR3 nucleotides are TGTGCCAGCAGCTTTACAATTTTCGATACGCAGTATTTT. This sequence encodes CASSFTIFDTQYF.

The J gene is TRBJ1-2, the V gene TRBV6-6; no firm D call. V was pared by 11 bases and J by 1 base, with 14 bases between. Germline assignment: CDR1 MNHNY and CDR2 SVGAGI (reference sequence). CDR3 size: 13 residues. This chain's CDR3 is CAVTEVVNYGYTF. The CDR3 bases are TGTGCCGTCACGGAGGTAGTTAACTATGGCTACACCTTC.

The chain recombines TRBV7-9 with TRBJ1-5; no clear D. This CDR3 has 14 amino acids. V shed 5 bases and J shed 4 bases, with 12 bases lying between them. In germline, CDR1 is SEHNR, CDR2 FQNEAQ (reference sequence). In nucleotides, the CDR3 is TGTGCCAGCAGCGTTGGACGGAGAAATCAGCCCCAGCATTTT. Translating gives CASSVGRRNQPQHF. The variable domain in full, with the rest retrieved from reference TRBV7-9 and TRBJ1-5, is DTGVSQNPRHKITKRGQNVTFRCDPISEHNRLYWYRQTLGQGPEFLTYFQNEAQLEKSRLLSDRFSAERPKGSFSTLEIQRTEQGDSAMYLCASSVGRRNQPQHFGDGTRLSIL.

CDR3 coding DNA: TGTGCCAGCCGCCCCGGGGGCATCGTTGGGGCCAACGTCCTGACTTTC. It specifies CASRPGGIVGANVLTF. This chain joins TRBV6-6 and TRBJ2-6; D may match TRBD1 or TRBD2 (6 bases each). Germline V lookup: CDR1 MNHNY, CDR2 SVGAGI (reference sequence). CDR3 length: 16 amino acids. V was shortened by 8 bases and J by 3 bases, with 17 bases between the two germline ends.